The 7 T cell receptor beta chains below come from one sample, sequenced in a study of CD8+CD57+ T cells in acquired aplastic anemia (dated by TCRdb to between 2017 and 2018). TCRdb records Illumina HiSeq 2000 as the sequencer. Genomic DNA served as template for TCR beta VDJ combination and CDR3 sequence profiling. TCRdb applied fastp at Q25 and MiXCR to the public reads, then kept only in-frame beta chains. For every CDR3 protein sequence, its rows merge into one entry that carries the most common genes and DNA. Present in this sample are some 160,000 distinct CDR3 sequences, around half of which were seen just once. About 31% of the sample belongs to the ten largest clones. Expansion of CD8+CD57+ cells had been shown by flow cytometry in the patients chosen for sequencing. Material for sequencing was sorted CD4+, CD8+, or CD8+CD57+ T cells (not recorded which) from PBMCs. These receptors originate from a human donor with aplastic anemia.

This clonotype was picked up one time. The rearrangement uses TRBV10-2 and TRBJ1-2; 7 bases are shared with TRBD1. The CDR3 has 14 residues. CDR1 is WSHSY and CDR2 is SAAADI in the germline V gene. Losses at the gene ends were 5 bases for V and 4 bases for J; bases not matched to a gene: 7. CDR3: CASSPGTEVYGYTF. The CDR3 DNA reads TGCGCCAGCAGTCCCGGGACAGAGGTCTATGGCTACACCTTC.

A remark on this clonotype: A clone one base away is much larger, so this may be a read error. The V and J genes are TRBV13 and TRBJ2-7, with a tentative D call TRBD2 (7 bases). Germline lookup yields CDR1 PRHDT and CDR2 FYEKMQ (reference sequence). Trimming cost V 5 bases and J 5 bases, with 19 bases left between them. The CDR3 consists of 15 residues. CDR3 sequence (DNA): TGTGCCAGCAGCGAAAGGGGGGGCAGGGCAAACGAGCAGTACTTC. This codes for CASSERGGRANEQYF.

This chain links TRBV24-1 with TRBJ2-3; D is unresolved. V was pared by 2 bases and J by 0 bases, with 8 bases between. Germline V gives CDR1 KGHDR, CDR2 SFDVKD. The CDR3 runs 15 residues. This chain's CDR3 is CATSDSKASTDTQYF. The CDR3 DNA follows: TGTGCCACCAGTGATTCCAAAGCTAGCACAGATACGCAGTATTTT.

The chain is built from TRBV30 and TRBJ1-3, with D unresolved. CDR1 and CDR2 (germline): GTSNPN, SVGIG (reference sequence). This CDR3 has 12 amino acids. Trimming stripped 3 bases from V and 4 bases from J, with 7 bases between. The CDR3 sequence is CAWRHSGNTIYF. CDR3 DNA sequence: TGTGCCTGGAGACATTCGGGAAACACCATATATTTT.

This rearrangement joins TRBV6-1 to TRBJ1-2; D gene unclear. V was clipped by 6 bases and J by 6 bases, with 23 bases between them. Germline CDR1 MNHNS, CDR2 SASEGT. The CDR3 sequence is 16 residues long. CDR3 in DNA: TGTGCCAGCAGCCCGGAGATCCCCTCCTTTGAGGATGGCTACACCTTC. It codes for CASSPEIPSFEDGYTF.

The J gene is TRBJ2-7, the V gene TRBV10-3; D possibly corresponds to TRBD2 (6 bases). Germline V lookup: CDR1 ENHRY, CDR2 SYGVKD. Trimming removed 2 bases from V and 7 bases from J, with 6 bases in between. The CDR3 sequence is 11 residues long. The CDR3 region is CAISERGEQYF. The DNA of the CDR3 is TGTGCCATCAGTGAGCGGGGGGAGCAGTACTTC.

The chain has TRBV4-3 and TRBJ2-2; 11 nucleotides line up with TRBD2. The CDR3 has 17 residues. Germline assignment: CDR1 LGHNA and CDR2 YSLEER. J was trimmed by 0 bases and V by 6 bases; bases with no gene match: 6. This chain's CDR3 is CASRLGTSGANTGELFF. As DNA, the CDR3 is TGCGCCAGCAGACTTGGGACTAGCGGCGCGAACACCGGGGAGCTGTTTTTT.